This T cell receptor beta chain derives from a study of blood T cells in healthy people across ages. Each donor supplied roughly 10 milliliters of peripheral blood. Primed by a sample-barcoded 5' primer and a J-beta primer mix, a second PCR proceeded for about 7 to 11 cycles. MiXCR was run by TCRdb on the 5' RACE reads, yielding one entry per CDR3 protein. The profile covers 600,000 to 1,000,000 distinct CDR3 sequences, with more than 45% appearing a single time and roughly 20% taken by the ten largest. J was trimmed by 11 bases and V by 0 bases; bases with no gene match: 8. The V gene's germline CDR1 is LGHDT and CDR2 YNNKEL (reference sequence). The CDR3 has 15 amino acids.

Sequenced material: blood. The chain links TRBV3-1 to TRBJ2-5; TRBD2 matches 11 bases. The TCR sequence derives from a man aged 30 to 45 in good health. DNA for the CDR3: TGTGCCAGCAGCCAAGATCTAGCGGGGGGCCGGGAGCAGTACTTC. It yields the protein CASSQDLAGGREQYF.